The 8 T cell receptor beta chains in this list originate from one sample, sequenced in a study of cytomegalovirus exposure and HLA in healthy donors. This PCR relied on a set of 60 Vbeta primers and 13 Jbeta primers. Produced via immunoSEQ multiplex PCR; TCRdb's table is partial and in-frame only. The sample gives 75,000 to 100,000 clones, around 74% of which show up once; roughly 1.8% is in the top ten. Sequencing used PBMCs. The source is a male donor in good health and CMV-seronegative.

The V and J genes are TRBV29-1 and TRBJ2-1; 7 nucleotides align to TRBD2. Trimming at V came to 7 bases and at J to 3 bases, leaving 6 bases not matched to a gene. This CDR3 comprises 13 residues. Germline V gene lookup returns CDR1 SQVTM and CDR2 ANQGSEA. Here the CDR3 DNA reads TGCAGCGGCCGGACTAGTGGCTACAATGAGCAGTTCTTC. Protein product: CSGRTSGYNEQFF.

This clone was recorded a few times. The V gene is TRBV29-1, the J gene TRBJ1-6; TRBD1 agrees at 11 bases. This CDR3 spans 14 amino acids. V was clipped by 5 bases and J by 9 bases; unmatched bases: 6. Germline values: CDR1 SQVTM, CDR2 ANQGSEA. The CDR3 bases are TGCAGCGTTCGGACAGGGGGCGAGGCTTCACCCCTCCACTTT. This translates into CSVRTGGEASPLHF.

The chain combines TRBV28 with TRBJ2-2; no reliable D call. V lost 2 bases and J 6 bases, leaving 4 bases between the germline ends. Germline values: CDR1 MDHEN, CDR2 SYDVKM. The CDR3 consists of 12 residues. CDR3 DNA sequence: TGTGCCAGCAGTTTACGGGCCGGGGAGCTGTTTTTT. It is translated as CASSLRAGELFF.

This chain uses TRBV27 with TRBJ2-7; D perhaps matches TRBD1 (5 bases). Germline loops: CDR1 MNHEY, CDR2 SMNVEV (reference sequence). Trimming cost V 5 bases and J 3 bases, with 14 bases left between them. There are 14 residues in the CDR3. CDR3 protein: CASSDGSRVYEQYF. As DNA, the CDR3 is TGTGCCAGCAGTGACGGATCCAGGGTCTACGAGCAGTACTTC.

V usage is TRBV19 and J usage is TRBJ2-5, with D possibly being TRBD1 (5 bases). From germline, CDR1 is LNHDA and CDR2 SQIVND (reference sequence). V lost 6 bases and J 4 bases, leaving 9 bases between the germline ends. The CDR3 extends over 12 amino acids. This CDR3 is CASRQAGETQYF. CDR3 nucleotides: TGTGCCAGTAGACAGGCTGGAGAGACCCAGTACTTC.

The V and J genes are TRBV27 and TRBJ1-1; a possible D gene is TRBD1 (6 bases). The CDR3 runs 15 residues. The V end lost 2 bases, the J end lost 0 bases, and 10 bases lay between the germline ends. CDR1 is MNHEY and CDR2 is SMNVEV in the germline V gene (reference sequence). The CDR3 DNA is TGTGCCAGCAGTTTACCGGGACAACTGAACACTGAAGCTTTCTTT. Translating it yields CASSLPGQLNTEAFF.

This chain uses TRBV5-1 with TRBJ2-2; TRBD2 aligns across 9 bases. The CDR3 is 17 amino acids. J gave up 2 bases and V 0 bases, and 5 bases lay outside the gene matches. Germline V gene sequence: CDR1 SGHRS, CDR2 YFSETQ. The CDR3 region has the DNA TGCGCCAGCAGCTTGGCGTCTAGCGGGATTAACACCGGGGAGCTGTTTTTT. This sequence encodes CASSLASSGINTGELFF. Looking up the rest from reference TRBV5-1 and TRBJ2-2 gives the full variable domain: KAGVTQTPRYLIKTRGQQVTLSCSPISGHRSVSWYQQTPGQGLQFLFEYFSETQRNKGNFPGRFSGRQFSNSRSEMNVSTLELGDSALYLCASSLASSGINTGELFFGEGSRLTVL.

The V and J genes are TRBV7-9 and TRBJ1-1; 8 bases are a match to TRBD1. After removal of 2 bases from V and 5 bases from J, the junction contained 4 bases not matched to a gene. Germline lookup yields CDR1 SEHNR and CDR2 FQNEAQ (reference sequence). The CDR3 totals 14 residues. The CDR3 loop reads CASSLTTGVTEAFF. DNA for the CDR3: TGTGCCAGCAGCTTAACGACAGGGGTGACTGAAGCTTTCTTT.